This TCR beta chain was recorded in a study of T-cell reconstitution after alpha-beta-depleted transplantation in children. This clonotype was picked up many times. The CDR3 covers 16 residues. Germline assignment: CDR1 LGHNA and CDR2 YSLEER. V lost 0 bases and J 10 bases, leaving 16 bases between the germline ends. The authors prepared the TCRbeta library with unique molecular identifiers. Each CDR3 protein gets one entry after TCRdb re-called the PCR reads with MiXCR. Here the sample spans a few hundred thousand distinct CDR3 sequences, 10% to 15% being singletons. The sample in question was PBMCs, mostly from graft donor cells, obtained 360 days after TCRalphabeta/CD19-depleted stem cell transplant. The source of this sequence is a male patient younger than 18 who had a stem cell transplant for acute myeloid leukemia, so the T cells may come from the graft donor. V gene TRBV4-3 combines with J gene TRBJ1-6, with TRBD1 as a possible D gene (5 bases). DNA for the CDR3: TGCGCCAGCAGCCAAGATGGCCAGGGAGGATTCTCACCCCTCCACTTT. It is translated as CASSQDGQGGFSPLHF.